These 5 T cell receptor beta chains came from one sample sequenced in a study of blood T cell repertoires in COVID-19 (TCRdb year 2020). The library relied on the immunoSEQ multiplex PCR assay. Drawn from immuneACCESS, this table holds only the in-frame rearrangements with V and J called that TCRdb kept. Clones are partly lost; checked studies trace under half to an unresolved V gene and leave the rest unexplained. Across this sample there are hundreds of thousands of clones, with 80% to 90% seen only once. In total, the top ten clones hold roughly 4.3% of the sample. Material for sequencing was peripheral blood. The receptors shown here come from a woman aged 25 to 39 with acute or convalescent COVID-19.

The V gene is TRBV9, the J gene TRBJ2-1, with TRBD1 matching 8 bases. The CDR3 has 15 amino acids. Germline CDR1 SGDLS, CDR2 YYNGEE. Trimming removed 0 bases from V and 3 bases from J; junction bases left unmatched: 2. In nucleotides, the CDR3 is TGTGCCAGCAGCGTAGGGACAGGGCTCTACAATGAGCAGTTCTTC. Encoded protein: CASSVGTGLYNEQFF.

This clone came up once. CDR3 DNA: TGTGCCAGCAGCCAACCAGGGCGCGAGACCCAGTACTTC. Residues: CASSQPGRETQYF. This chain connects TRBV3-1 (or the pseudogene TRBV3-2) to TRBJ2-5, with D possibly being TRBD1 (5 bases). The CDR3 has 13 amino acids. V was cut by 2 bases and J by 5 bases, with 9 bases left in between. CDR1 and CDR2 from the germline V gene are LGHDT and YNNKEL (reference sequence).

The rearrangement links TRBV7-3 to TRBJ2-1, with D perhaps TRBD1 (6 bases). V gave up 4 bases and J gave up 9 bases, with 13 bases separating them. The CDR3 spans 13 residues. CDR1 is SGHTA, CDR2 FQGTGA, per germline. The CDR3 here is CASSSGARAEQFF. CDR3 DNA: TGTGCCAGCAGCTCAGGGGCTAGGGCTGAGCAGTTCTTC.

V usage is TRBV4-1 and J usage is TRBJ2-3, with 10 bases matching TRBD2. The CDR3 length is 15 residues. Germline assignment: CDR1 MGHRA and CDR2 YSYEKL. V lost 0 bases and J lost 7; bases outside the gene matches: 4. CDR3 loop: CASSQESGGAHTQYF. CDR3 coding DNA: TGCGCCAGCAGCCAAGAAAGCGGGGGGGCGCATACGCAGTATTTT.

The chain uses TRBV6-4 and TRBJ2-1, with 14 bases fitting TRBD2. The CDR3 runs to 15 residues. The junction had 6 bases not matched to a gene; V was cut back by 5 bases and J by 9 bases. Per germline, CDR1 MRHNA and CDR2 SNTAGT. In nucleotides, the CDR3 is TGTGCCAGCAGTCCGACTAGCGGGGGGGTTAGTGAGCAGTTCTTC. This codes for CASSPTSGGVSEQFF.